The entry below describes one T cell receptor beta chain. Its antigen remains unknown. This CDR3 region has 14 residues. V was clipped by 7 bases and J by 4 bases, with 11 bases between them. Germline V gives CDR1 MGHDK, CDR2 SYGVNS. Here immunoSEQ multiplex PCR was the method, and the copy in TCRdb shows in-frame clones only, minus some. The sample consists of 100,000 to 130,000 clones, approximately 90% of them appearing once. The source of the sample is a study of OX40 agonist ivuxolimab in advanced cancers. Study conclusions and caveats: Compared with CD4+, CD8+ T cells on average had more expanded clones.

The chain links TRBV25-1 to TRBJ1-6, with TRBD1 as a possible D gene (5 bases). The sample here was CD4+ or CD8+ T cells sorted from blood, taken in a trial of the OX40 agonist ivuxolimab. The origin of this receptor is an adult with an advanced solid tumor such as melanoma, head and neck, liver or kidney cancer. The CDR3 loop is CASIATAYNSPLHF. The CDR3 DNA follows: TGTGCCAGCATCGCGACAGCGTATAATTCACCCCTCCACTTT.